Sequencing of this T cell receptor (beta chain) was carried out in a study of technical replicates of blood from several donors. Only in-frame clones appear in the TCRdb table, and some are missing; sequencing was by immunoSEQ multiplex PCR. This sample has 75,000 to 100,000 clones; over 85% occur once, and the top ten carry about 0.3%. About this clone: The identical CDR3 is also encoded by other nucleotide sequences in the sample.

The CDR3 length is 15 residues. Looked up from germline, CDR1 is MNHEY and CDR2 is SMNVEV (reference sequence). V lost 5 bases, J lost 5 bases, and 18 bases lay in between. The sample consisted of T cells isolated from PBMCs. The clonotype originates from a human donor in good health. The rearrangement links TRBV27 to TRBJ1-2, with D perhaps TRBD1 (6 bases). This chain's CDR3 is CASSTFDRPTYGYTF. The CDR3, as DNA: TGTGCCAGCAGTACCTTTGACAGGCCCACTTATGGCTACACCTTC.